This T cell receptor (beta chain) was identified in a study of cytomegalovirus exposure and HLA in healthy donors (dated by TCRdb to 2015 to 2018). About the study as a whole: An earlier analysis of fewer than 750 of the donors reported about 300 Gb of sequence data and about 120 million unique TCR beta sequences obtained from about 170 million T cells. The number of typed donors differed by locus: roughly 629-640 for A, B, C, DRB1 and DQB1; 500 to 550 for DQA1; over 600 for DPA1; and roughly 450 for DPB1. The study used immunosequencing to profile the T cell repertoires of 600 to 850 subjects and linked those repertoires to cytomegalovirus serostatus. A separate validation cohort of 100 to 150 different subjects was used in addition to the approximately 610-subject first cohort. Because of strong linkage in the cohort, roughly five DR-DQ haplotypes were treated as single units for association and clustering. Among approximately 370 genotyped donors of the cohort, an average of roughly 230,000 unique TCR beta nucleotide sequences was sequenced per donor, of which about 19% were non-productive. HLA typing included class I and class II loci at four-digit resolution. Genome-wide SNP genotypes for about 55% of the roughly 670 donors were used in a later genetic analysis, which treated that subset as a discovery cohort. To study patterns of TCR occurrence, a later analysis re-analyzed previously published TCR beta repertoires from 700 or so donors and added high-resolution HLA genotyping. Every discovery cohort repertoire had been produced on one sequencing platform. Donor age, sex, ethnicity and CMV serostatus were compiled alongside the repertoire data. An earlier analysis of around 640 of the donors used high-throughput TCR beta sequencing to judge whether each TCR beta V gene segment behaved as functional or pseudogenic. The study aimed to test whether signatures of past pathogen exposure could be identified by cataloging public T cell receptors. Approximately 300 gigabases of sequencing data and approximately 91 million unique TCR sequences made up an early release that covered around 640 HLA-typed donors. Rather than drawing on any new phenotypic data, the later analysis identified candidate immune exposures from TCR beta sequences and the way those sequences occurred across donors. The study combined high-throughput TCR immunosequencing, statistical association of individual TCRs with disease status, and machine learning to predict cytomegalovirus infection status. Of the roughly 400 genotyped donors, approximately 83% fell in the genetic ancestry cluster associated with self-reported Caucasian donors. The full study reports these points: A further reported finding was that TCR beta sequences accurately predicted the HLA-A and HLA-B alleles for most subjects in the first cohort. In a later analysis, TCR association rates were found to vary across HLA loci, with the most associated TCRs seen for DRB1 alleles and the fewest for HLA-C alleles. In an earlier analysis of some 500 of the donors, most TCR beta V segments appeared in productive rearrangements about 87% or about 30% of the time, broadly matching IMGT annotations. According to a later analysis, parvovirus B19, influenza, CMV and Epstein-Barr virus appeared linked to several top co-occurrence clusters. The study gave a list of 150 to 200 TCR beta chains associated with cytomegalovirus. When HLA alleles, especially DR and DQ, strongly co-occurred, attributing TCR associations to individual alleles was difficult. Some IMGT-functional V segments, including TRBV6-2 and TRBV6-3, could not be told apart with the 87-base-pair reads, so those segments were excluded. Roughly 15 rarely observed V segments, including chromosome 9 orphons, were excluded from the earlier analysis of almost 600 of the donors because counts were too low. Sequencing depth was assumed to be roughly uniform across donors in the presence/absence analyses, though that assumption may not hold. Linkage disequilibrium might explain the correlated functional status among segregating V segments, but an unknown experimental factor could not be excluded. In vitro tests confirmed that a few of the cytomegalovirus-associated TCR beta chains recognize cytomegalovirus antigens. The classifier was reported to diagnose cytomegalovirus status with high specificity and sensitivity in both the original and validation cohorts. At a false discovery rate of 0.05, a later analysis linked under 20,000 TCR beta sequences to specific HLA alleles. In a later genetic analysis, fewer N-insertions in productive TCRs were reported among donors in an Asian-associated ancestry cluster than the roughly 710-donor mean. In a later genetic analysis, a missense DCLRE1C variant was associated with V-gene and J-gene trimming of TCR beta chains, and the association was replicated in an independent cohort. A later analysis found that HLA-associated TCR beta chains were more clonally expanded and had lower generation probabilities than equally common non-associated chains. For the cohort, immune exposure information was limited to CMV serostatus. HLA typing was unavailable for some donors at each locus, so association tests used only the typed subset. According to the authors, the approach could potentially be generalized to other disease states and immunological phenotypes. While some public TCRs were present in many individuals, most TCR sequences turned up only very rarely across donors. A cluster of highly shared sequence variants was judged likely to represent a technical artifact of the sequencing pipeline. This cohort had only TCR beta chains sequenced, and the lack of alpha or paired-chain data limited which features could be detected. Most CMV-associated TCR beta chains appeared to be HLA-restricted in a later analysis, and the HLA associations seemed to be driven largely by CMV exposure.

The cohort comprised some 680 healthy bone marrow donors. All cohort members were sampled while nominally healthy, although unrecorded immune exposures were likely present. The donor was CMV seronegative and was included in the group of a few hundred seronegative cohort members. A peripheral blood sample was collected from each donor, and TCR beta sequencing was performed on peripheral blood mononuclear cells. The Qiagen DNeasy Blood Extraction Kit was used to extract genomic DNA from the blood cell samples. Libraries were prepared through the immunoSEQ multiplex PCR assay. For the multiplex PCR, a mixture combining 60 forward primers for TCR Vbeta segments and 13 reverse primers for TCR Jbeta segments was used. Amplification of the CDR3 region of rearranged TCR beta genes was performed with a multiplex PCR assay on genomic DNA. The amplified TCR beta libraries were sequenced on the Illumina HiSeq System as 87-base-pair reads. The study's own analysis went as follows. Across the 640 or so repertoires, a later analysis counted about 81 million unique TCR beta chains, roughly 11 million of which were shared by at least two donors. Raw reads were error-corrected and collapsed into unique sequences by a nearest-neighbor algorithm in which closely related sequences were merged to remove PCR and sequencing errors. V, D and J gene segments were assigned by aligning CDR3 sequences to IMGT reference sequences. For a sequence to be retained, a match of at least six nucleotides to both a V gene segment and a J gene segment was required. A rearrangement was called productive if the CDR3 had no stop codons and remained in frame with V and J, and every other rearrangement was called non-productive. Following IMGT convention, CDR3 was defined as the stretch from the second conserved V-encoded cysteine up to the conserved J-encoded phenylalanine. The earlier analysis of about 610 of the donors excluded any sequence lacking an unambiguous match to a single V gene segment. In an earlier analysis of approximately 610 of the donors, V segments were called functional above 56.7% productive rearrangements and were called segregating when the between-donor standard deviation exceeded 5%. A statistical classification framework was developed to diagnose cytomegalovirus status using the catalog of TCR beta chain sequences. In a later analysis, TCR nucleotide sequences were compared against IMGT/GENE-DB human TR gene sequences so that V and J genes could be assigned. The TCRdist pipeline was used in a later analysis to assign CDR3 sequences and most-parsimonious VDJ recombination scenarios. A later analysis defined each TCR beta chain by its CDR3 amino acid sequence plus V-gene family, and excluded reads lacking a unique V-gene family. As a way to deal with suspected cross-contamination and a sequencing artifact, a later analysis dropped 450 to 600 nucleotide sequences that were highly shared and had low generation probability. In a later analysis, a clonal expansion index for each public chain was calculated from normalized within-repertoire ranks of inferred template counts. A later analysis computed generation probabilities with a VDJ recombination model fitted to out-of-frame rearrangements, and checked the results against IGoR. Hypergeometric tests were used in a later analysis to score TCR-TCR, TCR-HLA and TCR-CMV co-occurrence, with a repertoire-size bias correction applied to the TCR pairs. A later analysis estimated false discovery rates by permuting HLA or CMV assignments 20 times. In a later analysis, co-occurring TCRs were grouped with DBSCAN, and TCRdist sequence similarity was added when clustering was performed within HLA-allele-positive subsets. For co-occurrence clustering, repertoires with fewer than 30,000 or more than 120,000 public chains were excluded, along with 5 or 6 repertoires with anomalous nucleotide sharing. The immuneACCESS repertoire file appears here via TCRdb, limited to in-frame rearrangements. These files lack a portion of the clones; in checked studies, under half of the deficit traces to unresolved V genes, and the cause of the others is not known. Clonal size and the V and J genes are those of that table, whereas D and trimming came from the DNA. Here the sample has 150,000 or so clones; approximately 70% occur a single time. The top ten clonotypes cover 1.5% to 2% of the sample.

Trimming accounts for 3 bases at V and 5 bases at J, while the number of junction bases matched to no gene is 8. The CDR3 runs 16 amino acids, cysteine and phenylalanine included. The entry retains the CDR3 DNA only, 48 bases that are in frame from base 1. The CDR1 and CDR2 encoded by the germline V gene (reference sequence) are MNHEY and SMNVEV. The count of this clone is one. It has no known antigen specificity. No base qualities exist here, and no much larger clone lies one base off it. This TCR came from a woman aged 18-29 years in good health and CMV-seronegative. The rearrangement combines TRBV27 with TRBJ2-2, with 8 bases in between that match TRBD2. Sequenced sample: PBMCs. The bases read TGTGCCAGCAGTTTCCTCGGGGGGGCGATTACCGGGGAGCTGTTTTTT. This gives the protein CASSFLGGAITGELFF.